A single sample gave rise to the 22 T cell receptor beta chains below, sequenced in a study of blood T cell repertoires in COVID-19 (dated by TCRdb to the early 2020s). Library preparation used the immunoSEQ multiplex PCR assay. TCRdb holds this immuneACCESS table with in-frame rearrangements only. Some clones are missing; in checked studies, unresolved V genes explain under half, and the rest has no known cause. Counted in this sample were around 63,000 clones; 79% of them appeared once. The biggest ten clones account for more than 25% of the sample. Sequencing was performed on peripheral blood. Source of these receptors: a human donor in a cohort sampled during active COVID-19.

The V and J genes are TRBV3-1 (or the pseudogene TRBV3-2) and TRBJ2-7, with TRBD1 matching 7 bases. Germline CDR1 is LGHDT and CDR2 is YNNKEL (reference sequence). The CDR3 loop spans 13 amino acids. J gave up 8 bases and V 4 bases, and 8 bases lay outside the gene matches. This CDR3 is CASSRDSIVKQYF. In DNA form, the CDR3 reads TGTGCCAGCAGCCGGGACAGCATAGTCAAGCAGTACTTC.

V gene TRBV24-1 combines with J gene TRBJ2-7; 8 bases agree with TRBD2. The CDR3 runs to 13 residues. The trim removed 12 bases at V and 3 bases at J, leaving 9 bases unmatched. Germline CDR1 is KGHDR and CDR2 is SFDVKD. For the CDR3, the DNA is TGTGCCTCCCAAGCGGGAGCTAGCTACGAGCAGTACTTC. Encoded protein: CASQAGASYEQYF.

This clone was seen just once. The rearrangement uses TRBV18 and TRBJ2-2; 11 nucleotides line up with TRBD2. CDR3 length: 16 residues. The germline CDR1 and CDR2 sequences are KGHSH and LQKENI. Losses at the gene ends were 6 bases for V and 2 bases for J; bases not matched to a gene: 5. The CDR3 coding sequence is TGTGCCAGCTCGCCCACTAGCGGGGGTAACACCGGGGAGCTGTTTTTT. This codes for CASSPTSGGNTGELFF.

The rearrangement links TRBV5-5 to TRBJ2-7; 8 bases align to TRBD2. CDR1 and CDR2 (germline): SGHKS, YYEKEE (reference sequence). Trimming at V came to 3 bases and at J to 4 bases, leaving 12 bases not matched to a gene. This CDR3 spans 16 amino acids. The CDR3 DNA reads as TGTGCCAGCAGCTCGTCCCTTGGGACTAGATCATACGAGCAGTACTTC. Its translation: CASSSSLGTRSYEQYF.

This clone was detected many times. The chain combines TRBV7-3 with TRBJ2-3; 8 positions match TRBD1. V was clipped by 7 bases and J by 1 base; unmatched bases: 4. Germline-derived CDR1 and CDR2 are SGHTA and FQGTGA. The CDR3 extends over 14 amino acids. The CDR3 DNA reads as TGTGCCAGCAACCCAGGGGGCGGCACAGATACGCAGTATTTT. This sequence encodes CASNPGGGTDTQYF. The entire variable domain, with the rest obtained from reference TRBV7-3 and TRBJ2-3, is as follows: GAGVSQTPSNKVTEKGKYVELRCDPISGHTALYWYRQSLGQGPEFLIYFQGTGAADDSGLPNDRFFAVRPEGSVSTLKIQRTERGDSAVYLCASNPGGGTDTQYFGPGTRLTVL.

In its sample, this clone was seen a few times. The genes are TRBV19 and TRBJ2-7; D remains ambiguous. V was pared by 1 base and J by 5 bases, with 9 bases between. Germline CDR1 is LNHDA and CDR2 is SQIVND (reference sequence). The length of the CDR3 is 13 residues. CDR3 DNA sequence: TGTGCCAGTAGTATAGCACTTCTACACGAGCAGTACTTC. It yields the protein CASSIALLHEQYF.

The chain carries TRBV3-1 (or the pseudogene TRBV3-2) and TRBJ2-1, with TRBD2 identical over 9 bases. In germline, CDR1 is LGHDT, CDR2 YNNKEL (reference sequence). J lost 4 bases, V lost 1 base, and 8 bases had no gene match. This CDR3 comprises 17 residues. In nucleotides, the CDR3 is TGTGCCAGCAGCCAAGGACTAGCGGTCGGTTCTTACAATGAGCAGTTCTTC. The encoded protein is CASSQGLAVGSYNEQFF.

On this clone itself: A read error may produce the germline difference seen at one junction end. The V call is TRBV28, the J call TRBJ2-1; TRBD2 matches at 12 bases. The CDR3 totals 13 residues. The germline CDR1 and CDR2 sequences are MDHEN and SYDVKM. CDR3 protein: CASSPGLAGTSLF. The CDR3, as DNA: TGTGCCAGCAGCCCCGGACTAGCGGGAACCTCGCTCTTC.

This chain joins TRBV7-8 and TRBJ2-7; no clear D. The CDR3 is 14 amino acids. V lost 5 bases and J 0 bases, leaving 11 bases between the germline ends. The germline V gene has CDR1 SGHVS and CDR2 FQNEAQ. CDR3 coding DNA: TGTGCCAGCAGCCCCGGCAGGTCCTCCTACGAGCAGTACTTC. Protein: CASSPGRSSYEQYF.

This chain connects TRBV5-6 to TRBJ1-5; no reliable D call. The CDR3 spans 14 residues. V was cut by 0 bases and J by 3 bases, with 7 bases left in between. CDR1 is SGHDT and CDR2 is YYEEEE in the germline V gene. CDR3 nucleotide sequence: TGTGCCAGCAGCTTGGGGAGATACAATCAGCCCCAGCATTTT. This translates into CASSLGRYNQPQHF.

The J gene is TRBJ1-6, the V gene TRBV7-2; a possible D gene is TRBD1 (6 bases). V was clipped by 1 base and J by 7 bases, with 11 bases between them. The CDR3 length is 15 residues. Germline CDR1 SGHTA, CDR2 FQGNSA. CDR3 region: CASSLGTGSNSPLHF. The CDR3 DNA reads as TGTGCCAGCAGCTTAGGTACAGGGAGCAATTCACCCCTCCACTTT.

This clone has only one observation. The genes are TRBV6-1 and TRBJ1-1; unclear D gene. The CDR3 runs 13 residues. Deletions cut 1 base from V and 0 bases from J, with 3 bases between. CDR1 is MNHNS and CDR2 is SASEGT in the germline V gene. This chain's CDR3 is CASSEVVNTEAFF. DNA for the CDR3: TGTGCCAGCAGTGAAGTAGTGAACACTGAAGCTTTCTTT.

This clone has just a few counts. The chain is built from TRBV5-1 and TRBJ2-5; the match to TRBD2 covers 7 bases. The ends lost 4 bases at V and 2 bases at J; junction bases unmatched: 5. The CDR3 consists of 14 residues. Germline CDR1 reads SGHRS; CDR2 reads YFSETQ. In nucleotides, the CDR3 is TGCGCCAGCAGCCCGGGCGGGAGTCAAGAGACCCAGTACTTC. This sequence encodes CASSPGGSQETQYF.

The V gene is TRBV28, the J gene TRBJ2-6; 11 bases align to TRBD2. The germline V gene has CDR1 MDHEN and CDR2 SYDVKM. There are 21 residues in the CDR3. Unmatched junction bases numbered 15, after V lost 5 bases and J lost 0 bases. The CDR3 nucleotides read TGTGCCAGCAGTATCTATGGACTAGCGGGCCCGCGTGACTCTGGGGCCAACGTCCTGACTTTC. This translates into CASSIYGLAGPRDSGANVLTF.

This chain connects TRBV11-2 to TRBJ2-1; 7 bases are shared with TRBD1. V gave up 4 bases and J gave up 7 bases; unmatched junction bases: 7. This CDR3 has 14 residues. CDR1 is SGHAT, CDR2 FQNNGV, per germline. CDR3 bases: TGTGCCAGCAGCTCAGGGACAGTAAGGAATGAGCAGTTCTTC. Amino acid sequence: CASSSGTVRNEQFF.

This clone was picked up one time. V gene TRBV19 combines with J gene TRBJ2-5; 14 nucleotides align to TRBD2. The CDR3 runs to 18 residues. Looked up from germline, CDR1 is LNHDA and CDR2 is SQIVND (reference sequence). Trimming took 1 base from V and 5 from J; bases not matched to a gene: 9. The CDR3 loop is CASSIGRGTSGSRETQYF. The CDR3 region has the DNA TGTGCCAGTAGTATAGGGAGGGGGACTAGCGGGAGCAGGGAGACCCAGTACTTC.

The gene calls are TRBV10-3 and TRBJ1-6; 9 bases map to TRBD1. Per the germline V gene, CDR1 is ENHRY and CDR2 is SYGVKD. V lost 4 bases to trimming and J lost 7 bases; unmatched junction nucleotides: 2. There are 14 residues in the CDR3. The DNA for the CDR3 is TGTGCCATCAGTGTCACAGGGGGCAATTCACCCCTCCACTTT. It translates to CAISVTGGNSPLHF.

Here the CDR3 reads CASSVEAGSMREKLFF. CDR3 sequence (DNA): TGTGCCAGTAGTGTCGAGGCCGGATCCATGCGTGAAAAACTGTTTTTT. The chain recombines TRBV19 with TRBJ1-4, with unresolved D. V was clipped by 5 bases and J by 7 bases, with 20 bases between them. Germline lookup yields CDR1 LNHDA and CDR2 SQIVND (reference sequence). This CDR3 region has 16 residues.

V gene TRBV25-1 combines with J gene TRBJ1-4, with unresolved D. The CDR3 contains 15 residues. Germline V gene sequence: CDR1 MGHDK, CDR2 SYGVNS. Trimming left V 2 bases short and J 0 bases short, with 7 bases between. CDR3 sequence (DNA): TGTGCCAGCAGTGAAACCAGGCCAACTAATGAAAAACTGTTTTTT. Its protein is CASSETRPTNEKLFF.

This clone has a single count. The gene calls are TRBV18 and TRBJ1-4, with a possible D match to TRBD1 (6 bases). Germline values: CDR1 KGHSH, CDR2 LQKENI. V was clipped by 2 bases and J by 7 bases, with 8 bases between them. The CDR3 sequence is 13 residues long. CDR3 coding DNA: TGTGCCAGCTCACCAACAGGGTCTGAAAAACTGTTTTTT. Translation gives CASSPTGSEKLFF.

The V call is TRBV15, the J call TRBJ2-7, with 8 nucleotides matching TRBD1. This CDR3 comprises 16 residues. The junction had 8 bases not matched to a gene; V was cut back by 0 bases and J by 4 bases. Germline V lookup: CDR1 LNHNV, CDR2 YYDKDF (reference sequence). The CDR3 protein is CATSRDVGQGDYEQYF. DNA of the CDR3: TGTGCCACCAGCAGAGATGTTGGACAGGGAGATTACGAGCAGTACTTC.

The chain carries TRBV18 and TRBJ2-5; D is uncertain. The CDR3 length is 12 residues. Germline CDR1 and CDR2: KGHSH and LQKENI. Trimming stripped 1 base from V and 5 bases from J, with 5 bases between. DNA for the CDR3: TGTGCCAGCTCACCACGTAGTGAGACCCAGTACTTC. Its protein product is CASSPRSETQYF.